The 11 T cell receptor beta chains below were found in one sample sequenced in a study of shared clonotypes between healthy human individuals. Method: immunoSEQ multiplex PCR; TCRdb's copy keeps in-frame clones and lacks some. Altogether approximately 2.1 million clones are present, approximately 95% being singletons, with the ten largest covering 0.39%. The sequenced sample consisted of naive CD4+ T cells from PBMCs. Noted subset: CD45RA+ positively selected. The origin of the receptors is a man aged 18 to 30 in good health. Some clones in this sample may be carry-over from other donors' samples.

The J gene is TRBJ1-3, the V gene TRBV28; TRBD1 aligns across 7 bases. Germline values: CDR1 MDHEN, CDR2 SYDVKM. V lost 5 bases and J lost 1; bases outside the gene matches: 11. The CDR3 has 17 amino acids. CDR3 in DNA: TGTGCCAGCAGTCCCGGGGGACAGCTTGGGTCTGGAAACACCATATATTTT. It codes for CASSPGGQLGSGNTIYF.

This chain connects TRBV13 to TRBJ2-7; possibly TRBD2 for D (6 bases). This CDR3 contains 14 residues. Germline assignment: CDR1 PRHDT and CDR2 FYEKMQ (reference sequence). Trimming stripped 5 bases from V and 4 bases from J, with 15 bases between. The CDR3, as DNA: TGTGCCAGCAGCCCCCGACTAGGGCCATACGAGCAGTACTTC. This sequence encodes CASSPRLGPYEQYF.

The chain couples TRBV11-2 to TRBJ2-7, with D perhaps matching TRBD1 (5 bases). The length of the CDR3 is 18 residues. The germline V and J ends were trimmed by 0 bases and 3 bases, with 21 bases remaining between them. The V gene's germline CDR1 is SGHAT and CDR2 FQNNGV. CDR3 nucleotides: TGTGCCAGCAGCTTAGATCGCAGGGCTAGGTCAATCGGCTACGAGCAGTACTTC. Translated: CASSLDRRARSIGYEQYF.

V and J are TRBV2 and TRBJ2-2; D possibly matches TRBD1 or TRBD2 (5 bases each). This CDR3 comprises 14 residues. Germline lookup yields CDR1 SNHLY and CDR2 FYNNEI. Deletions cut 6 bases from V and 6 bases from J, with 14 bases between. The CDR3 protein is CASSPTGPAGELFF. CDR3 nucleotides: TGTGCCAGCAGCCCAACGGGACCCGCCGGGGAGCTGTTTTTT.

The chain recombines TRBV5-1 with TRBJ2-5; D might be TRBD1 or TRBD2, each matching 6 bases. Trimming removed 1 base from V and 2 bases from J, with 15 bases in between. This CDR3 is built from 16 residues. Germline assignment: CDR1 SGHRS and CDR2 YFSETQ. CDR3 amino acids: CASSLPVTGAQETQYF. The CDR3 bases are TGCGCCAGCAGCTTGCCCGTGACGGGGGCACAAGAGACCCAGTACTTC. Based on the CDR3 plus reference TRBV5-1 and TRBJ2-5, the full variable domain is KAGVTQTPRYLIKTRGQQVTLSCSPISGHRSVSWYQQTPGQGLQFLFEYFSETQRNKGNFPGRFSGRQFSNSRSEMNVSTLELGDSALYLCASSLPVTGAQETQYFGPGTRLLVL.

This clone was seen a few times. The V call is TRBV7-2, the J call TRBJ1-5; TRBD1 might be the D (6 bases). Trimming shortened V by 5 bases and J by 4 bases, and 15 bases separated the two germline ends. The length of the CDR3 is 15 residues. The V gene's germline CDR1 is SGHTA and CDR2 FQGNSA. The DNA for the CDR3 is TGTGCCAGCAGCCCCCACAGGGCGGTGAATCAGCCCCAGCATTTT. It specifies CASSPHRAVNQPQHF.

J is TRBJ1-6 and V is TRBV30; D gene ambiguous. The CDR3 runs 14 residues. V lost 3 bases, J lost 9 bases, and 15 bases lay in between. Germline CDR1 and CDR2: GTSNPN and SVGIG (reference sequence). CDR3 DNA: TGTGCCTGGAGCGCTGGTGGTGGGCCTTCACCCCTCCACTTT. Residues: CAWSAGGGPSPLHF.

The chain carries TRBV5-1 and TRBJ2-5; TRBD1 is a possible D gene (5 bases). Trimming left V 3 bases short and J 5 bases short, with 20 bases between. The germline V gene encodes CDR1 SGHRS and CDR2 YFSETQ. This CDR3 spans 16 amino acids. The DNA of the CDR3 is TGCGCCAGCAGCTCCCGACCAAGCCCTAAGGGGGAGACCCAGTACTTC. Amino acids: CASSSRPSPKGETQYF.

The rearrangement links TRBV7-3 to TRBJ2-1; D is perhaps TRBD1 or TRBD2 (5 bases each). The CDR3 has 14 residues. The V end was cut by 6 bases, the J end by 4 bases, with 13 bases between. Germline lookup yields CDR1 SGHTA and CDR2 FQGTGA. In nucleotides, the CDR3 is TGTGCCAGCAGTAGGGACCCTAGGTACAATGAGCAGTTCTTC. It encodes CASSRDPRYNEQFF.

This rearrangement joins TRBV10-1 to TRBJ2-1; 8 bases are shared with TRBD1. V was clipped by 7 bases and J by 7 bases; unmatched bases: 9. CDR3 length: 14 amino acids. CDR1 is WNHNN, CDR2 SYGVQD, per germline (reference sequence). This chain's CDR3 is CASNPGQGKNEQFF. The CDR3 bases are TGCGCCAGCAACCCAGGACAGGGTAAGAATGAGCAGTTCTTC.

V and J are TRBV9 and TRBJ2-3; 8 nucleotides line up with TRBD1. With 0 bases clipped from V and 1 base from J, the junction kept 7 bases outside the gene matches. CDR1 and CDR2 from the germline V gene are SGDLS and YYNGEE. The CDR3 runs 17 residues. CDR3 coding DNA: TGTGCCAGCAGCGTAGCTTTTTTGGGACAGGGCACAGATACGCAGTATTTT. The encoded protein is CASSVAFLGQGTDTQYF. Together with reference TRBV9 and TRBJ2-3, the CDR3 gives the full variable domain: DSGVTQTPKHLITATGQRVTLRCSPRSGDLSVYWYQQSLDQGLQFLIQYYNGEERAKGNILERFSAQQFPDLHSELNLSSLELGDSALYFCASSVAFLGQGTDTQYFGPGTRLTVL.